This entry lists 32 T cell receptor beta chains sequenced from one sample in a study of OX40 agonist ivuxolimab in advanced cancers. Library generation was performed with the immunoSEQ multiplex PCR assay. Held by TCRdb, this immuneACCESS table contains in-frame sequences only and omits some clones. Under half of the omission traces to an unresolved V gene where checked; the cause of the rest is unknown. This sample is represented by about 28,000 clones; approximately 83% of them were singletons. Clones ranked in the top ten supply more than 25% of the sample. The sample in question was CD4+ or CD8+ T cells sorted from blood, obtained in a trial of the OX40 agonist ivuxolimab. The origin of the receptors is an adult with an advanced solid tumor such as melanoma, head and neck, liver or kidney cancer.

The V and J genes are TRBV13 and TRBJ1-2; TRBD1 agrees at 10 bases. Germline trimming cut 1 base from V and 0 bases from J; bases unmatched to any gene: 11. The germline V gene has CDR1 PRHDT and CDR2 FYEKMQ (reference sequence). The CDR3 has 19 amino acids. CDR3 sequence: CASSLASGTGATANYGYTF. The CDR3 DNA reads as TGTGCCAGCAGCTTAGCTAGCGGGACAGGGGCAACAGCTAACTATGGCTACACCTTC.

V usage is TRBV27 and J usage is TRBJ2-7, with D unclear. In germline, CDR1 is MNHEY, CDR2 SMNVEV (reference sequence). The CDR3 is 12 residues long. Trimming left V 3 bases short and J 3 bases short, with 6 bases between. The CDR3 DNA reads as TGTGCCAGCAGTTTCACCGTCTACGAGCAGTACTTC. Encoded protein: CASSFTVYEQYF.

In this sample, this clone turned up a few times. This chain uses TRBV6-5 with TRBJ1-6, with D possibly matching TRBD1 (5 bases). Germline lookup yields CDR1 MNHEY and CDR2 SVGAGI. With 2 bases removed from V and 9 bases from J, the gap between germline ends came to 14 bases. The length of the CDR3 is 15 residues. CDR3 residues: CASSYGTVGISPLHF. The DNA for the CDR3 is TGTGCCAGCAGTTACGGGACGGTGGGGATTTCACCCCTCCACTTT.

The rearrangement links TRBV27 to TRBJ2-5, with a tentative D call TRBD2 (6 bases). Deletions cut 8 bases from V and 4 bases from J, with 11 bases between. The CDR3 is 12 residues long. Germline loops: CDR1 MNHEY, CDR2 SMNVEV (reference sequence). CDR3 sequence reads: CASARGGETQYF. The CDR3 DNA sequence: TGTGCCAGCGCAAGGGGAGGAGAGACCCAGTACTTC.

The chain couples TRBV7-8 to TRBJ2-5, with TRBD1 matching over 11 bases. Matching the DNA end better, TRBJ2-7 makes the J call doubtful. CDR3 length equals 15 residues. CDR1 and CDR2 (germline): SGHVS, FQNEAQ. CDR3 nucleotide sequence: TGTGCCAGCAGCTTAGTGGGACAGGGGGCCTACGAGCAGTACTTC. As protein: CASSLVGQGAYEQYF.

The rearrangement links TRBV27 to TRBJ1-6; D unclear. Trimming cost V 6 bases and J 4 bases, with 10 bases left between them. The germline gives CDR1 MNHEY, CDR2 SMNVEV (reference sequence). This CDR3 is built from 14 residues. The CDR3 DNA reads TGTGCCAGCAGCCCAGATGATTATAATTCACCCCTCCACTTT. Translated: CASSPDDYNSPLHF.

This chain joins TRBV27 and TRBJ2-5; no clear D. The V and J ends lost 0 bases and 2 bases respectively, with 10 bases between them. This CDR3 has 15 amino acids. CDR1 is MNHEY and CDR2 is SMNVEV in the germline V gene (reference sequence). The CDR3 DNA reads TGTGCCAGCAGTTTATCGGGATACCCGCAAGAGACCCAGTACTTC. It yields the protein CASSLSGYPQETQYF.

The J gene is TRBJ2-1, the V gene TRBV27; 9 bases match TRBD2. The CDR3 extends over 19 amino acids. Trimming took 7 bases from V and 0 from J; bases not matched to a gene: 16. The germline CDR1 and CDR2 sequences are MNHEY and SMNVEV (reference sequence). In DNA form, the CDR3 reads TGTGCCAGCACCCGAGACAGATCCCAGCGGGGGGACTCCTACAATGAGCAGTTCTTC. Encoded protein: CASTRDRSQRGDSYNEQFF.

The chain couples TRBV10-2 to TRBJ2-5; D could derive from TRBD1 or TRBD2 (6 bases each). Germline CDR1 is WSHSY and CDR2 is SAAADI. The CDR3 contains 14 residues. V lost 0 bases and J lost 4, with 9 bases in between. CDR3 in DNA: TGCGCCAGCAGTGAGTCAGGGGGGTCAGAGACCCAGTACTTC. Its protein is CASSESGGSETQYF.

J is TRBJ1-1 and V is TRBV4-1, with 11 bases that match TRBD1. From germline, CDR1 is MGHRA and CDR2 YSYEKL. The J segment lost 4 bases and the V segment lost 4 bases, leaving 8 bases of the junction unmatched. The CDR3 runs 16 residues. The CDR3 region has the DNA TGCGCCAGCAGCCCCGGGACAGGGGGTCTCGGCACTGAAGCTTTCTTT. This codes for CASSPGTGGLGTEAFF.

The V call is TRBV5-5, the J call TRBJ1-1; TRBD1 aligns across 8 bases. CDR1 and CDR2 (germline): SGHKS, YYEKEE (reference sequence). The CDR3 is 14 residues long. Trimming at V came to 4 bases and at J to 6 bases, leaving 8 bases not matched to a gene. CDR3 loop: CASSHGQGTAEAFF. CDR3 in DNA: TGTGCCAGCAGCCACGGACAGGGTACGGCTGAAGCTTTCTTT. Looking up the rest from reference TRBV5-5 and TRBJ1-1 gives the full variable domain: DAGVTQSPTHLIKTRGQQVTLRCSPISGHKSVSWYQQVLGQGPQFIFQYYEKEERGRGNFPDRFSARQFPNYSSELNVNALLLGDSALYLCASSHGQGTAEAFFGQGTRLTVV.

A word on this clone: Germline and junction disagree at one end, which may indicate a read error. The chain is built from TRBV16 and TRBJ2-3, with 7 bases matching TRBD1. CDR1 and CDR2 from the germline V gene are KGHSY and FQNENV. The CDR3 sequence is 13 residues long. CDR3 DNA sequence: TGTGCCAGCAGCCAGGACAGGACAGCTACGCAGTATTTT. This sequence encodes CASSQDRTATQYF.

This chain links TRBV27 with TRBJ1-5, with 7 nucleotides matching TRBD1. Germline values: CDR1 MNHEY, CDR2 SMNVEV (reference sequence). This CDR3 spans 16 amino acids. V was clipped by 6 bases and J by 0 bases; unmatched bases: 8. CDR3 in DNA: TGTGCCAGCAGAGACAGGGCGCAGGGTAGCAATCAGCCCCAGCATTTT. Its translation is CASRDRAQGSNQPQHF.

The V gene is TRBV27, the J gene TRBJ2-7, with a possible D match to TRBD2 (5 bases). V dropped 0 bases and J dropped 3 bases, with 12 bases sitting between them. CDR3 size: 15 residues. Per germline, CDR1 MNHEY and CDR2 SMNVEV (reference sequence). The CDR3 protein is CASSLSLAQIYEQYF. The CDR3 nucleotides are TGTGCCAGCAGTTTATCATTAGCGCAGATCTACGAGCAGTACTTC.

The V gene is TRBV29-1, the J gene TRBJ2-2, with D perhaps matching TRBD1 (6 bases). The germline V gene encodes CDR1 SQVTM and CDR2 ANQGSEA. V was cut by 6 bases and J by 5 bases, with 10 bases left in between. CDR3 length: 12 residues. CDR3 region: CSVRGITGELFF. DNA of the CDR3: TGCAGCGTCAGGGGAATTACCGGGGAGCTGTTTTTT.

This clone was seen just once. This chain connects TRBV5-4 to TRBJ2-2, with TRBD1 matching over 7 bases. Germline-derived CDR1 and CDR2 are SGHNT and YYREEE (reference sequence). V trimming: 4 bases; J trimming: 1 base; junction bases outside the gene matches: 10. The CDR3 sequence is 17 residues long. CDR3 sequence (DNA): TGTGCCAGCAGCCCCACTGGGCGGACAGGGAACACCGGGGAGCTGTTTTTT. As protein: CASSPTGRTGNTGELFF.

This sequence joins TRBV7-9 and TRBJ2-7; TRBD1 matches 12 bases. From germline, CDR1 is SEHNR and CDR2 FQNEAQ (reference sequence). The CDR3 sequence is 16 residues long. V was clipped by 1 base and J by 9 bases; unmatched bases: 10. CDR3 sequence: CASSLGQPGQGAGQYF. Here the CDR3 DNA reads TGTGCCAGCAGCTTAGGTCAGCCGGGACAGGGGGCAGGGCAGTACTTC. Together with reference TRBV7-9 and TRBJ2-7, the CDR3 gives the full variable domain: DTGVSQNPRHKITKRGQNVTFRCDPISEHNRLYWYRQTLGQGPEFLTYFQNEAQLEKSRLLSDRFSAERPKGSFSTLEIQRTEQGDSAMYLCASSLGQPGQGAGQYFGPGTRLTVT.

In its sample, this clone was seen once. The chain combines TRBV15 with TRBJ1-1, with D possibly being TRBD1 (5 bases). The V gene lost 1 base and the J gene lost 2 bases, with 14 bases spanning the gap. This CDR3 contains 16 residues. CDR1 LNHNV and CDR2 YYDKDF come from the germline V gene (reference sequence). Here the CDR3 reads CATSRARGVINTEAFF. The CDR3, as DNA: TGTGCCACCAGCAGAGCTCGGGGGGTGATAAACACTGAAGCTTTCTTT. Full variable domain (rest looked up from reference TRBV15 and TRBJ1-1): DAMVIQNPRYQVTQFGKPVTLSCSQTLNHNVMYWYQQKSSQAPKLLFHYYDKDFNNEADTPDNFQSRRPNTSFCFLDIRSPGLGDTAMYLCATSRARGVINTEAFFGQGTRLTVV.

This chain connects TRBV7-2 to TRBJ1-5, with D unresolved. The CDR3 runs to 15 residues. Per germline, CDR1 SGHTA and CDR2 FQGNSA. Trimming stripped 0 bases from V and 1 base from J, with 7 bases between. The CDR3 loop reads CASSLAGYSNQPQHF. The DNA for the CDR3 is TGTGCCAGCAGCTTAGCTGGGTACAGCAATCAGCCCCAGCATTTT.

The V call is TRBV29-1, the J call TRBJ2-1, with a tentative D call TRBD1 (5 bases). Germline V gene sequence: CDR1 SQVTM, CDR2 ANQGSEA. CDR3 length: 15 amino acids. The V end lost 0 bases, the J end lost 2 bases, and 11 bases lay between the germline ends. This CDR3 reads CSVEDFETAYNEQFF. In DNA form, the CDR3 reads TGCAGCGTTGAAGATTTCGAGACAGCCTACAATGAGCAGTTCTTC.

This clone came up a few times. This rearrangement joins TRBV18 to TRBJ1-1; 8 bases fit TRBD1. Losses at the gene ends were 3 bases for V and 5 bases for J; bases not matched to a gene: 5. This CDR3 is 14 amino acids long. Germline assignment: CDR1 KGHSH and CDR2 LQKENI. The CDR3 DNA reads as TGTGCCAGCTCACCTTGGACAGGGAGGACTGAAGCTTTCTTT. Translation: CASSPWTGRTEAFF.

This chain uses TRBV30 with TRBJ2-3; no clear D. V lost 0 bases and J lost 0, with 10 bases in between. CDR3 length: 15 amino acids. The germline gives CDR1 GTSNPN, CDR2 SVGIG (reference sequence). CDR3 DNA: TGTGCCTGGAGTGTGGCAGTTTCTAGCACAGATACGCAGTATTTT. Protein sequence: CAWSVAVSSTDTQYF.

The chain joins TRBV23-1 to TRBJ1-5; D possibly corresponds to TRBD1 (5 bases). TRBV23-1 is an ORF, and what it does is uncertain. CDR3 length: 15 residues. Trimming removed 6 bases at V and 3 bases at J, with 15 bases between. CDR3 sequence: CASRNGAVDNQPQHF. CDR3 DNA: TGCGCCAGCAGGAACGGGGCGGTGGACAATCAGCCCCAGCATTTT.

CDR3 loop: CASSAAMGAIYNEQFF. DNA of the CDR3: TGTGCCAGCAGCGCAGCCATGGGGGCCATCTACAATGAGCAGTTCTTC. The chain carries TRBV11-3 and TRBJ2-1; tentatively, D is TRBD1 (6 bases). The CDR3 extends over 16 amino acids. CDR1 SGHNT and CDR2 YENEEA come from the germline V gene. V shed 5 bases and J shed 3 bases, with 17 bases lying between them.

The V call is TRBV4-1, the J call TRBJ1-4, with D maybe TRBD1 (5 bases). The CDR3 contains 16 residues. The V and J ends lost 0 bases and 0 bases respectively, with 8 bases between them. Germline V CDR1 and CDR2: MGHRA, YSYEKL. The chain's CDR3 is CASSQEARATNEKLFF. CDR3 nucleotide sequence: TGCGCCAGCAGCCAAGAAGCCAGGGCAACTAATGAAAAACTGTTTTTT.

The chain employs TRBV13 and TRBJ2-2; the match to TRBD2 covers 8 bases. Germline CDR1 is PRHDT and CDR2 is FYEKMQ (reference sequence). V was clipped by 4 bases and J by 4 bases; unmatched bases: 11. The CDR3 runs to 17 residues. The CDR3 region has the DNA TGTGCCAGCAGCTCTACGACGGGGGGGCCGGGCACCGGGGAGCTGTTTTTT. It translates to CASSSTTGGPGTGELFF.

The chain combines TRBV5-5 with TRBJ2-7; the D is unclear. Germline CDR1 SGHKS, CDR2 YYEKEE (reference sequence). The V and J ends lost 0 bases and 3 bases respectively, with 1 base between them. This CDR3 comprises 11 residues. The CDR3 is CASSLDYEQYF. Written as DNA, the CDR3 is TGTGCCAGCAGCTTGGACTACGAGCAGTACTTC.

This clone came up a few times. V gene TRBV9 combines with J gene TRBJ1-2; a weak D match, TRBD1 (5 bases). The germline V and J ends were trimmed by 9 bases and 2 bases, with 8 bases remaining between them. From germline, CDR1 is SGDLS and CDR2 YYNGEE. This CDR3 has 11 amino acids. The CDR3 DNA follows: TGTGCCACAACAGGAAACTATGGCTACACCTTC. Protein product: CATTGNYGYTF.

The chain carries TRBV4-1 and TRBJ2-7; TRBD2 aligns across 10 bases. The CDR3 has 18 residues. Germline V gene lookup returns CDR1 MGHRA and CDR2 YSYEKL. With V trimmed by 0 bases and J by 3 bases, 11 bases remained unmatched. The CDR3 nucleotides read TGCGCCAGCAGCCAAGACCGGCTAGCGGGGGATCTGGTCTACGAGCAGTACTTC. Its translation: CASSQDRLAGDLVYEQYF.

The CDR3 DNA reads TGTGCCAGCAGCCCCGAGGGTACCTACAATGAGCAGTTCTTC. Amino acids: CASSPEGTYNEQFF. The chain combines TRBV13 with TRBJ2-1, with a tentative D call TRBD2 (5 bases). Germline CDR1 is PRHDT and CDR2 is FYEKMQ (reference sequence). This CDR3 has 14 amino acids. V lost 5 bases to trimming and J lost 2 bases, with 10 bases between them.

This clone was recorded once. The chain recombines TRBV27 with TRBJ2-7; D perhaps matches TRBD2 (6 bases). V lost 1 base to trimming and J lost 1 base, with 11 bases between them. This CDR3 region has 15 residues. The germline V gene has CDR1 MNHEY and CDR2 SMNVEV (reference sequence). The CDR3 loop reads CASSLWGLASYEQYF. CDR3 in DNA: TGTGCCAGCAGTTTATGGGGACTCGCTTCCTACGAGCAGTACTTC.

The chain carries TRBV6-5 and TRBJ2-7; 8 bases match TRBD1. The germline V gene has CDR1 MNHEY and CDR2 SVGAGI. This CDR3 has 14 residues. The V segment lost 6 bases and the J segment 0 bases; nucleotides outside the gene matches: 4. The DNA of the CDR3 is TGTGCCAGCAGCCCCGGACAGGGCTCCTACGAGCAGTACTTC. Translated: CASSPGQGSYEQYF.